These 8 T cell receptor beta chains originate from one sample sequenced in a study of blood T cell repertoires in COVID-19. Method: immunoSEQ multiplex PCR; TCRdb's copy keeps in-frame clones and lacks some. Of 200,000 to 250,000 clones detected, around 90% appear once; the ten largest clones hold over 0.85%. Input material: PBMCs or T cells enriched from blood (not recorded which). These receptors all come from a man aged 45 to 65 who had been exposed to COVID-19.

The chain combines TRBV4-1 with TRBJ2-5; no firm D call. V lost 3 bases and J lost 5, with 10 bases in between. There are 13 residues in the CDR3. Germline V CDR1 and CDR2: MGHRA, YSYEKL. The CDR3 DNA is TGCGCCAGCAGCCAGAGGATGGTGGAGACCCAGTACTTC. It codes for CASSQRMVETQYF.

The chain carries TRBV25-1 and TRBJ1-5; a possible D gene is TRBD1 (6 bases). Trimming took 3 bases from V and 7 from J, leaving 13 bases between them. Germline CDR1 is MGHDK and CDR2 is SYGVNS. The CDR3 consists of 14 residues. The CDR3 spells CASSETGGGQPQHF. CDR3 DNA: TGTGCCAGCAGTGAGACAGGAGGTGGCCAGCCCCAGCATTTT.

The chain links TRBV18 to TRBJ2-1; tentative D call: TRBD1 (5 bases). V lost 3 bases and J 9 bases, leaving 12 bases between the germline ends. Germline CDR1 reads KGHSH; CDR2 reads LQKENI. CDR3 length: 13 residues. The CDR3 loop is CASSPQGNTEQFF. DNA for the CDR3: TGTGCCAGCTCACCCCAGGGCAACACTGAGCAGTTCTTC.

CDR3 sequence: CASSQGLAGEWDNEQFF. CDR3 nucleotides: TGTGCCAGCAGCCAGGGACTAGCGGGAGAGTGGGACAATGAGCAGTTCTTC. This chain connects TRBV7-9 to TRBJ2-1, with 14 bases fitting TRBD2. This CDR3 has 17 amino acids. The ends lost 5 bases at V and 5 bases at J; junction bases unmatched: 8. CDR1 and CDR2 (germline): SEHNR, FQNEAQ (reference sequence). Full variable domain (rest looked up from reference TRBV7-9 and TRBJ2-1): DTGVSQNPRHKITKRGQNVTFRCDPISEHNRLYWYRQTLGQGPEFLTYFQNEAQLEKSRLLSDRFSAERPKGSFSTLEIQRTEQGDSAMYLCASSQGLAGEWDNEQFFGPGTRLTVL.

The rearrangement uses TRBV4-1 and TRBJ1-2; D is perhaps TRBD1 (6 bases). The CDR3 runs to 15 residues. Trimming cost V 1 base and J 2 bases, with 11 bases left between them. Germline assignment: CDR1 MGHRA and CDR2 YSYEKL. The CDR3 spells CASSQGQATNYGYTF. The CDR3 coding sequence is TGCGCCAGCAGCCAAGGACAGGCCACAAACTATGGCTACACCTTC.

The rearrangement joins TRBV19 to TRBJ1-2; D is possibly TRBD1 (5 bases). There are 14 residues in the CDR3. Germline V gene data show CDR1 as LNHDA and CDR2 as SQIVND (reference sequence). The germline V and J ends were trimmed by 6 bases and 1 base, with 12 bases remaining between them. The CDR3 DNA reads TGTGCCAGTAGAACCCTCAGGGATAACTATGGCTACACCTTC. Translation: CASRTLRDNYGYTF.

The chain uses TRBV19 and TRBJ1-2; D may be TRBD1 (5 bases). Germline V gives CDR1 LNHDA, CDR2 SQIVND (reference sequence). Trimming left V 6 bases short and J 3 bases short, with 8 bases between. This CDR3 is 12 amino acids long. CDR3 nucleotide sequence: TGTGCCAGTAGCCTGACAGACTATGGCTACACCTTC. Its protein is CASSLTDYGYTF.

The V gene is TRBV9, the J gene TRBJ1-3; D possibly corresponds to TRBD1 (5 bases). In germline, CDR1 is SGDLS, CDR2 YYNGEE. Trimming took off 6 bases at V and 4 bases at J, with 8 bases between the two ends. CDR3 length: 12 residues. In DNA form, the CDR3 reads TGTGCCAGCAACGGGGGAGGAAACACCATATATTTT. This encodes CASNGGGNTIYF. Looking up the rest from reference TRBV9 and TRBJ1-3 gives the full variable domain: DSGVTQTPKHLITATGQRVTLRCSPRSGDLSVYWYQQSLDQGLQFLIQYYNGEERAKGNILERFSAQQFPDLHSELNLSSLELGDSALYFCASNGGGNTIYFGEGSWLTVV.